The 13 T cell receptor beta chains in this list originate from one sample, sequenced in a study of T cells after yellow fever vaccination. Via MiXCR, TCRdb re-called the 5' RACE reads, giving one row per CDR3 protein. Found here are approximately 69,000 distinct CDR3 sequences, approximately 6.2% of them singletons; the top ten hold less than 2.5%. Sequencing used CD4+ T cells sorted from PBMCs, obtained less than 18 days after the first yellow fever vaccination. Every receptor here comes from a man younger than 35 who received the YFV17D yellow fever vaccine.

This clonotype occurred many times. The gene calls are TRBV20-1 and TRBJ1-6, with D unclear. This CDR3 contains 14 residues. Germline values: CDR1 DFQATT, CDR2 SNEGSKA (reference sequence). V was shortened by 3 bases and J by 2 bases, with 8 bases between the two germline ends. In DNA form, the CDR3 reads TGCAGTGCTAGGGGTCGACCCTATAATTCACCCCTCCACTTT. The encoded protein is CSARGRPYNSPLHF.

The gene calls are TRBV20-1 and TRBJ2-3; D uncertain. The CDR3 runs 12 residues. The germline V gene encodes CDR1 DFQATT and CDR2 SNEGSKA (reference sequence). The germline V and J ends were trimmed by 5 bases and 4 bases, with 10 bases remaining between them. The CDR3 region is CSALSPPDTQYF. For the CDR3, the DNA is TGCAGTGCTTTGTCCCCACCAGATACGCAGTATTTT.

This clonotype was recorded at least ten times. Compared with germline, one end of the junction differs, possibly owing to a read error. The chain uses TRBV12-3 or TRBV12-4 and TRBJ2-7, with TRBD1 as a possible D gene (5 bases). This CDR3 region has 14 residues. DNA for the CDR3: TGTGCCAGCAGTACACAGGTTACCTCCCACGAGCAGTACTTC. Its translation: CASSTQVTSHEQYF.

This clonotype was seen repeatedly, ten times or more. The chain joins TRBV5-5 to TRBJ2-2, with 7 bases that match TRBD1. CDR1 is SGHKS and CDR2 is YYEKEE in the germline V gene (reference sequence). The junction had 7 bases not matched to a gene; V was cut back by 5 bases and J by 6 bases. The CDR3 has 14 residues. The CDR3 spells CASRRTGSPGELFF. The CDR3 region has the DNA TGTGCCAGCAGAAGGACAGGTTCCCCCGGGGAGCTGTTTTTT.

The table lists this clonotype with many counts. The chain joins TRBV12-3 or TRBV12-4 to TRBJ1-2; D not resolved. V was cut by 6 bases and J by 6 bases, with 17 bases left in between. This CDR3 is 14 amino acids long. DNA for the CDR3: TGTGCCAGCAGCTTGAGGCACCAGATGAATGGCTACACCTTC. Translating gives CASSLRHQMNGYTF.

The table lists this clonotype with many counts. V and J are TRBV11-2 and TRBJ2-7; 12 bases map to TRBD2. V trimming: 5 bases; J trimming: 4 bases; junction bases outside the gene matches: 3. The CDR3 covers 14 residues. Germline lookup yields CDR1 SGHAT and CDR2 FQNNGV. The CDR3 coding sequence is TGTGCCAGCAGCCCCGGGACTAGCGGGTACGAGCAGTACTTC. This translates into CASSPGTSGYEQYF.

This clonotype has ten or more counts. V usage is TRBV20-1 and J usage is TRBJ1-1; D possibly corresponds to TRBD1 (6 bases). Trimming shortened V by 7 bases and J by 2 bases, and 11 bases separated the two germline ends. Germline CDR1 DFQATT, CDR2 SNEGSKA (reference sequence). The CDR3 consists of 12 residues. The CDR3 loop reads CSDATGNTEAFF. In DNA, the CDR3 is TGCAGTGATGCGACAGGAAACACTGAAGCTTTCTTT.

This clonotype was recorded at least ten times. CDR3 in amino acids: CASSFREETQYF. The CDR3 DNA reads as TGTGCCAGCAGCTTCCGGGAAGAGACCCAGTACTTC. J is TRBJ2-5 and V is TRBV11-2; D gene unclear. V dropped 3 bases and J dropped 3 bases, with 5 bases sitting between them. The length of the CDR3 is 12 residues. Germline CDR1 and CDR2: SGHAT and FQNNGV.

This clonotype has at least ten counts. J is TRBJ2-5 and V is TRBV5-1; D is perhaps TRBD2 (6 bases). The CDR3 consists of 14 residues. The ends were cut back, 0 bases at V and 4 bases at J, with 10 bases in the middle. Germline V gene data show CDR1 as SGHRS and CDR2 as YFSETQ. The CDR3: CASSLAPGGETQYF. The CDR3 nucleotides are TGCGCCAGCAGCTTGGCCCCCGGGGGAGAGACCCAGTACTTC. The complete variable domain, with remaining parts taken from reference TRBV5-1 and TRBJ2-5, reads KAGVTQTPRYLIKTRGQQVTLSCSPISGHRSVSWYQQTPGQGLQFLFEYFSETQRNKGNFPGRFSGRQFSNSRSEMNVSTLELGDSALYLCASSLAPGGETQYFGPGTRLLVL.

This clonotype occurred many times. This rearrangement joins TRBV7-2 to TRBJ2-5, with TRBD2 matching over 11 bases. CDR1 and CDR2 (germline): SGHTA, FQGNSA. The CDR3 consists of 16 residues. Unmatched junction bases numbered 9, after V lost 5 bases and J lost 4 bases. Here the CDR3 reads CASSAGSGGAGETQYF. CDR3 sequence (DNA): TGTGCCAGCAGCGCCGGTAGCGGGGGGGCCGGAGAGACCCAGTACTTC.

This clonotype was detected ten times or more. The chain carries TRBV6-6 and TRBJ1-2; weak D call: TRBD1 (6 bases). Germline V gives CDR1 MNHNY, CDR2 SVGAGI (reference sequence). This CDR3 has 12 amino acids. Trimming took off 8 bases at V and 4 bases at J, with 11 bases between the two ends. DNA of the CDR3: TGTGCCAGCTTTGGGGGCGGCTATGGCTACACCTTC. This gives the protein CASFGGGYGYTF.

With respect to this clonotype: A much larger clone lies one base from this, so it may be a read error. CDR3 residues: CSSSKGQGQETQYF. CDR3 sequence (DNA): TGTTCCAGCAGCAAGGGACAGGGCCAAGAGACCCAGTACTTC. V is TRBV5-4 and J is TRBJ2-5, with 9 bases fitting TRBD1. This CDR3 is 14 amino acids long. The germline CDR1 and CDR2 sequences are SGHNT and YYREEE (reference sequence).

This clonotype was seen at least ten times. This chain connects TRBV11-2 to TRBJ2-1; 10 bases are a match to TRBD2. The V gene end was trimmed by 1 base and the J gene end by 6 bases; junction bases not matched to a gene: 12. Germline V lookup: CDR1 SGHAT, CDR2 FQNNGV. The CDR3 consists of 18 residues. Here the CDR3 reads CASSLVPFSGGAVNEQFF. DNA of the CDR3: TGTGCCAGCAGCTTAGTCCCTTTCAGCGGGGGGGCCGTCAATGAGCAGTTCTTC.